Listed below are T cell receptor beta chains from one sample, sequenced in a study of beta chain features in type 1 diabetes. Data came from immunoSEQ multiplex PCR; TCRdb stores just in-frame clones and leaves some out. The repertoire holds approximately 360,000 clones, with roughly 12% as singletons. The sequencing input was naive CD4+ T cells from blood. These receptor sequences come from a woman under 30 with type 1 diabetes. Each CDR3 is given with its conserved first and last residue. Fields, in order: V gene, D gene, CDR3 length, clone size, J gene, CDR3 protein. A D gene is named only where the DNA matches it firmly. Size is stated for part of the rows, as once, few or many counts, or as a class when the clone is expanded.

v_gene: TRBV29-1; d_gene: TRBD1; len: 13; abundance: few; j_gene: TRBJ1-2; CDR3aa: CSATRGQGIGYTF
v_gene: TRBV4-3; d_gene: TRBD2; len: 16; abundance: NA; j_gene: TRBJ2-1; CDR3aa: CASSLRLAGGNNEQFF
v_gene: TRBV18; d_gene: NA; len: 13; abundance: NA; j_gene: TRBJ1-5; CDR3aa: CASSPAQSRPQHF
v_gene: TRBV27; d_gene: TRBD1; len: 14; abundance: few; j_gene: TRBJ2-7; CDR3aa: CASSSYRGPYEQYF
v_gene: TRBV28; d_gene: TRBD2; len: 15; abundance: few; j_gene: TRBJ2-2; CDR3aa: CASSLGLAGGGELFF
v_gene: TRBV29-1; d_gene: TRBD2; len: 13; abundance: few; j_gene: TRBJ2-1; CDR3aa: CSVGLAGNNEQFF
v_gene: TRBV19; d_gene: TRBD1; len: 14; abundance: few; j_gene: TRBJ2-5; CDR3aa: CASTEDRNGKTQYF
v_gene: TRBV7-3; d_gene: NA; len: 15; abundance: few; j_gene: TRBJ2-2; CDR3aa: CASSLGTGSTGELFF
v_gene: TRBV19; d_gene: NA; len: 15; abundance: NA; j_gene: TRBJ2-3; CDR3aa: CASSRTVLSTDTQYF
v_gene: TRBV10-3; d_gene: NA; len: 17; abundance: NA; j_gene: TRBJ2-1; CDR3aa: CAISEVRTVTRDNEQFF
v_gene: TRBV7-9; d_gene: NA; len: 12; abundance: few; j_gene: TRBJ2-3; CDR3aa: CASSLVEDTQYF
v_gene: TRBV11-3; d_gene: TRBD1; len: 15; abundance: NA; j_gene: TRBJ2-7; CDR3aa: CASSRKGQVSYEQYF
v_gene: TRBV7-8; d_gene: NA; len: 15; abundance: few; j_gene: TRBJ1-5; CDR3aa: CASSLVRGRDQPQHF
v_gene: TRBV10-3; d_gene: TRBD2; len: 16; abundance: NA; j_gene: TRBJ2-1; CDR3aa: CARSPLSGIAGNEQFF
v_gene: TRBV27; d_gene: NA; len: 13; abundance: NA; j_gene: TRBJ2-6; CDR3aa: CAARGSGANVLTF
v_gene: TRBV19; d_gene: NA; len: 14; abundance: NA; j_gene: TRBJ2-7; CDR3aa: CASSAAQGSYEQYF
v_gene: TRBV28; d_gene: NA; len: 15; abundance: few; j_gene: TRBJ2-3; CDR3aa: CASTSVGGAQDTQYF
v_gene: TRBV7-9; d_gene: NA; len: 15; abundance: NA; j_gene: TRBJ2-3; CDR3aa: CASSLGRLSTDTQYF
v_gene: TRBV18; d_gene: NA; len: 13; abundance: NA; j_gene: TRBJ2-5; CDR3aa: CASSQHSQETQYF
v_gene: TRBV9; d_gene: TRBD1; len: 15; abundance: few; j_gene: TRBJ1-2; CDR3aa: CASSVKPGQSHGYTF
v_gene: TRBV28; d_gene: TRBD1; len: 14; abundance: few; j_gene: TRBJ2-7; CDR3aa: CASSSGTGSTEQYF
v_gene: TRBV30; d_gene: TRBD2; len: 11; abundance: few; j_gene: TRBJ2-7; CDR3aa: CASGRLAEQYF
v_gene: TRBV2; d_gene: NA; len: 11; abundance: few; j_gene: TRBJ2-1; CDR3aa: CASGTSLGGFF
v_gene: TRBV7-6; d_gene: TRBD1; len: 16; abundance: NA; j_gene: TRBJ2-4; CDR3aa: CASSPGTGKTKNIQYF
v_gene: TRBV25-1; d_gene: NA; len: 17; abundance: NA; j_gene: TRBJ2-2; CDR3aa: CASSEPGRGGNTGELFF
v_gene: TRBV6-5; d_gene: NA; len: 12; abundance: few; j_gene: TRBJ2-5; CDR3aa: CASSEQQETQYF
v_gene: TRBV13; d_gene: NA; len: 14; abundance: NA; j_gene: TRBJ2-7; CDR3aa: CASSSTGLGYEQYF
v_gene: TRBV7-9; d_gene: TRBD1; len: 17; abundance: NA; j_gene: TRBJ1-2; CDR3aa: CASSPTGGTGGWNGYTF
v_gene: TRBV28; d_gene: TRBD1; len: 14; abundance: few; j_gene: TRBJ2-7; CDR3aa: CASSPGQGLYEQYF
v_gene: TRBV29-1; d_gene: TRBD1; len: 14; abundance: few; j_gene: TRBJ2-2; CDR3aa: CSVTGTANTGELFF
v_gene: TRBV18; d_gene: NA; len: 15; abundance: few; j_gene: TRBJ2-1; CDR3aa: CASSQGTGIYNEQFF
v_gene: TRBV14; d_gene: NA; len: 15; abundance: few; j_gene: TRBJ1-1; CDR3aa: CASSQIGQLNTEAFF
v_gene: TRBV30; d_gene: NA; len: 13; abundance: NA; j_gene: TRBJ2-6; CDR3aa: CGVDGAGANVLTF
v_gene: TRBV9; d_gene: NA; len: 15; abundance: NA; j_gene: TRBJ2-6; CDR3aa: CASSVMGSGANVLTF
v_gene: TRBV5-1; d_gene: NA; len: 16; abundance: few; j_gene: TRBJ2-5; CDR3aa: CASSLNNGGREETQYF
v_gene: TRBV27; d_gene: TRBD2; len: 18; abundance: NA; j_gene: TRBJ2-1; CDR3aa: CASSLESPRTSGSHEQFF
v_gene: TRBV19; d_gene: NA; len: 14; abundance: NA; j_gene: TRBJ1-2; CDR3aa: CASSIIQGTYGYTF
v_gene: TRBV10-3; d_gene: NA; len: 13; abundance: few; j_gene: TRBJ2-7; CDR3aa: CAISRQGSREQYF
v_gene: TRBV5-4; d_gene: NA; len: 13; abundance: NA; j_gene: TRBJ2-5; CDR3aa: CASSTPTEETQYF
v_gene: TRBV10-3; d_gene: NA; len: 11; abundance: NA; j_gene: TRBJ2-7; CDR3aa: CAISESAEAYF
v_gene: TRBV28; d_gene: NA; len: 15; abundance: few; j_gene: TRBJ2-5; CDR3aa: CASGAGLVGQETQYF
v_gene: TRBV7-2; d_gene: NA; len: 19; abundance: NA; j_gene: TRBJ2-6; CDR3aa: CASSPVDRGGQAGANVLTF
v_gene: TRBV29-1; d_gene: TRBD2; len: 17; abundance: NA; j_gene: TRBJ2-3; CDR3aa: CSVGAGLTRLETDTQYF
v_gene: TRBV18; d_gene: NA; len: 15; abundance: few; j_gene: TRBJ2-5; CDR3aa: CASSPEGGVRVTQYF
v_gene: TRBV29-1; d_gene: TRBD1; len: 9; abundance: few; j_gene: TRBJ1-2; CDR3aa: CSVDRDYTF
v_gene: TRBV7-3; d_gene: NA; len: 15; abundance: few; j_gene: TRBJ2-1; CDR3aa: CASSSGGTVYNEQFF
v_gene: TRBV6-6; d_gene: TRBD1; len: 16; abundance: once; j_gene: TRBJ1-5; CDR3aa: CASSYSVGTGYQPQHF
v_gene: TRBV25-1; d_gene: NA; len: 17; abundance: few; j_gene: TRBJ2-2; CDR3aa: CASSEGGRGSNTGELFF
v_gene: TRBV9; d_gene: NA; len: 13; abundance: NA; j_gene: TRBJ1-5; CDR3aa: CASSVRGDQPQHF
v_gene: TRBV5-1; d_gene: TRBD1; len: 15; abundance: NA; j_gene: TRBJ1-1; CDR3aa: CASSQQGQGNTEAFF
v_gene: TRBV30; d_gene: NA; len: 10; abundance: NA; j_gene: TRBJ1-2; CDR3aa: CALAGSGYTF
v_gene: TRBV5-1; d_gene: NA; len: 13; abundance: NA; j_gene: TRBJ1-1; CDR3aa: CASSPPGSTEAFF
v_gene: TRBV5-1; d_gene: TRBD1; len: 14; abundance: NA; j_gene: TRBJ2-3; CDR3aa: CASSLEGATDTQYF
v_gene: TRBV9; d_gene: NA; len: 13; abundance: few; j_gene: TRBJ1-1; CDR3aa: CASSVSRNTEAFF
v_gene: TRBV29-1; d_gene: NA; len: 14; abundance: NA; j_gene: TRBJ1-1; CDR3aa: CSARPGSLNTEAFF
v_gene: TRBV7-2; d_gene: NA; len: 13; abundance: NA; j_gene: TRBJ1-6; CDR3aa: CASSLEFASPLHF
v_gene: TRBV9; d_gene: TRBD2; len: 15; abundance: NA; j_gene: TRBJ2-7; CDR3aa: CASAREAGGPYEQYF